Presented here are 9 T cell receptor beta chains from one specimen sequenced in a study of blood T cell repertoires in COVID-19. Generated by immunoSEQ multiplex PCR, the TCRdb table keeps only in-frame clones and is missing some. This sample carries about 360,000 clones, roughly 77% of them seen once, and the ten largest clones take 0.85% to 1.3%. Sequenced material: peripheral blood. These receptors all stem from a human donor with acute or convalescent COVID-19. The donor label of this sample is uncertain.

This clone was observed a single time. The V gene is TRBV2, the J gene TRBJ1-2; 8 bases align to TRBD1. The CDR3 spans 16 residues. With 6 bases clipped from V and 1 base from J, the junction kept 10 bases outside the gene matches. The V gene's germline CDR1 is SNHLY and CDR2 FYNNEI. CDR3 sequence: CASSPNRDRSNYGYTF. The CDR3 region has the DNA TGTGCCAGCAGCCCAAACCGGGACAGGAGTAACTATGGCTACACCTTC.

This clone was counted a few times. The chain carries TRBV15 and TRBJ2-1; D might be TRBD2 (5 bases). V lost 3 bases and J lost 9, with 9 bases in between. Germline V gene data show CDR1 as LNHNV and CDR2 as YYDKDF (reference sequence). CDR3 size: 12 residues. The CDR3 spells CATSRPEGEQFF. CDR3 nucleotide sequence: TGTGCCACCAGCAGGCCCGAGGGTGAGCAGTTCTTC.

Only a few counts were recorded for this clone. The V call is TRBV2, the J call TRBJ2-4, with a possible D match to TRBD1 (6 bases). V was pared by 3 bases and J by 1 base, with 16 bases between. CDR3 length: 17 residues. Germline V gene data show CDR1 as SNHLY and CDR2 as FYNNEI. CDR3 residues: CASSDVGGHHAKNIQYF. CDR3 DNA: TGTGCCAGCAGTGACGTTGGGGGACACCATGCCAAAAACATTCAGTACTTC.

This clone turned up a few times. The chain recombines TRBV29-1 with TRBJ1-1, with 9 positions matching TRBD1. Germline values: CDR1 SQVTM, CDR2 ANQGSEA. The V and J ends lost 7 bases and 5 bases, in that order; junction bases with no gene match: 2. The CDR3 has 11 amino acids. CDR3 protein: CSADRGTEAFF. The DNA of the CDR3 is TGCAGCGCTGACAGGGGGACTGAAGCTTTCTTT.

The V gene is TRBV30, the J gene TRBJ1-5, with D uncertain. Between the trimmed V and J ends, which lost 1 base and 9 bases, there was a span of 13 bases. The CDR3 has 13 amino acids. Germline values: CDR1 GTSNPN, CDR2 SVGIG (reference sequence). CDR3: CAWSAPLAWPQHF. CDR3 sequence (DNA): TGTGCCTGGAGTGCCCCCCTTGCGTGGCCCCAGCATTTT.

The chain employs TRBV28 and TRBJ1-2; 8 nucleotides align to TRBD1. This CDR3 contains 16 residues. The germline CDR1 and CDR2 sequences are MDHEN and SYDVKM. Germline trimming cut 5 bases from V and 4 bases from J; bases unmatched to any gene: 12. CDR3 nucleotide sequence: TGTGCCAGCAGTCCAACGAGACAGGGGCGCCTCTATGGCTACACCTTC. This translates into CASSPTRQGRLYGYTF.

V is TRBV9 and J is TRBJ2-3; 7 nucleotides line up with TRBD1. CDR3 length: 17 residues. V trimming: 0 bases; J trimming: 6 bases; junction bases outside the gene matches: 13. Germline-derived CDR1 and CDR2 are SGDLS and YYNGEE. This chain's CDR3 is CASSVAGTVAGMDTQYF. The CDR3 bases are TGTGCCAGCAGCGTAGCCGGGACAGTGGCCGGGATGGATACGCAGTATTTT.

The chain uses TRBV11-3 and TRBJ2-1, with TRBD1 identical over 9 bases. V gave up 4 bases and J gave up 8 bases; unmatched junction bases: 3. The CDR3 loop spans 13 amino acids. CDR1 SGHNT and CDR2 YENEEA come from the germline V gene. This CDR3 reads CASSSQGADEQFF. In DNA, the CDR3 is TGTGCCAGCAGCTCACAGGGGGCCGATGAGCAGTTCTTC. Looking up the rest from reference TRBV11-3 and TRBJ2-1 gives the full variable domain: EAGVVQSPRYKIIEKKQPVAFWCNPISGHNTLYWYLQNLGQGPELLIRYENEEAVDDSQLPKDRFSAERLKGVDSTLKIQPAELGDSAVYLCASSSQGADEQFFGPGTRLTVL.

This chain uses TRBV4-1 with TRBJ1-2; a weak D match, TRBD1 (6 bases). The germline V gene has CDR1 MGHRA and CDR2 YSYEKL. V was shortened by 2 bases and J by 8 bases, with 18 bases between the two germline ends. CDR3 length: 15 amino acids. The CDR3 DNA reads as TGCGCCAGCAGCCAAAACTCACAGGGATCAGAGGGCTACACCTTC. This sequence encodes CASSQNSQGSEGYTF.